This passage covers 5 T cell receptor beta chains from one sample sequenced in a study of T cell responses to AZD1222 COVID-19 vaccine. Generated by immunoSEQ multiplex PCR, the TCRdb table keeps only in-frame clones and is missing some. Altogether approximately 190,000 clones are present, 87% being singletons, with the ten largest covering 2.5% to 3%. The input for sequencing was peripheral blood, taken on day 0 of MenACWY control vaccination. The receptors stem from an adult in good health.

The chain has TRBV12-3 or TRBV12-4 and TRBJ2-7, with D maybe TRBD2 (6 bases). This CDR3 has 12 amino acids. Trimming pared 6 bases from V and 3 bases from J, leaving 9 bases between. CDR3 protein: CASRGLNYEQYF. In nucleotides, the CDR3 is TGTGCCAGCAGGGGACTTAACTACGAGCAGTACTTC.

V usage is TRBV5-1 and J usage is TRBJ2-7; 7 nucleotides agree with TRBD2. This CDR3 has 12 amino acids. V was pared by 0 bases and J by 7 bases, with 1 base of the junction left unmatched. Germline-derived CDR1 and CDR2 are SGHRS and YFSETQ. The CDR3 region is CASSLEAGEQYF. The DNA for the CDR3 is TGCGCCAGCAGCTTGGAAGCGGGAGAGCAGTACTTC.

The chain links TRBV24-1 to TRBJ1-2, with a weak D call TRBD1 (5 bases). This CDR3 is built from 13 residues. Germline CDR1 KGHDR, CDR2 SFDVKD. V was shortened by 5 bases and J by 5 bases, with 11 bases between the two germline ends. CDR3 sequence reads: CATSGRQGYGYTF. The CDR3 DNA reads as TGTGCCACCAGTGGGCGTCAGGGTTATGGCTACACCTTC.

This clone was seen once. The chain couples TRBV28 to TRBJ1-4; D gene unclear. The CDR3 covers 15 residues. Germline CDR1 and CDR2: MDHEN and SYDVKM. The V gene lost 5 bases and the J gene lost 8 bases, with 18 bases spanning the gap. CDR3: CASSPIVRSGEKLFF. In DNA, the CDR3 is TGTGCCAGCAGTCCTATCGTTAGGTCGGGGGAAAAACTGTTTTTT.

A single count supports this clone. The V call is TRBV11-3, the J call TRBJ2-2, with D possibly matching TRBD2 (5 bases). CDR1 is SGHNT and CDR2 is YENEEA in the germline V gene. The V gene lost 2 bases and the J gene lost 8 bases, with 12 bases spanning the gap. The CDR3 loop spans 14 amino acids. The CDR3: CASSLRGSGGELFF. The CDR3 region has the DNA TGTGCCAGCAGCTTAAGAGGGAGTGGTGGGGAGCTGTTTTTT.